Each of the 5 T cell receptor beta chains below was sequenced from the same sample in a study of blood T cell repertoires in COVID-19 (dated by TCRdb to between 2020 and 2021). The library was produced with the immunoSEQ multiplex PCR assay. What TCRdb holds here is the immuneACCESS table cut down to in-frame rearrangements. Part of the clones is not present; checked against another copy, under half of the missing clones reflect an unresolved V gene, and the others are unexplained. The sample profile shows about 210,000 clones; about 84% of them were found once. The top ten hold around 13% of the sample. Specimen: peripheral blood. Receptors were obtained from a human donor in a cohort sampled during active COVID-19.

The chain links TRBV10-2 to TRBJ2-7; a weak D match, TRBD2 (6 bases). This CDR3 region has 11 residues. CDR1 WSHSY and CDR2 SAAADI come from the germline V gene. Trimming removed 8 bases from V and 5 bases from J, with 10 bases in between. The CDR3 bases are TGCGCCAGCGTGGAGGGGAACGAGCAGTACTTC. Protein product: CASVEGNEQYF.

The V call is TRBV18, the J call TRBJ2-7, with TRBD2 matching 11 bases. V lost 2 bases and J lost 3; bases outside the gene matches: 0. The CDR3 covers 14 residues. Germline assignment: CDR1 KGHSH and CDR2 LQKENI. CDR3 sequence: CASSPGLAGYEQYF. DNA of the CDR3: TGTGCCAGCTCACCAGGACTAGCGGGCTACGAGCAGTACTTC.

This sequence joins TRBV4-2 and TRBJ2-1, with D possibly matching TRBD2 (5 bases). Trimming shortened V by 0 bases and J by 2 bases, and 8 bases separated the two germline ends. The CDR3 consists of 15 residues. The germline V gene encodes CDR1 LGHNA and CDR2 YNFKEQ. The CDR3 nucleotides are TGTGCCAGCAGCCAAGAAGAGGGAACCTACAATGAGCAGTTCTTC. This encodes CASSQEEGTYNEQFF.

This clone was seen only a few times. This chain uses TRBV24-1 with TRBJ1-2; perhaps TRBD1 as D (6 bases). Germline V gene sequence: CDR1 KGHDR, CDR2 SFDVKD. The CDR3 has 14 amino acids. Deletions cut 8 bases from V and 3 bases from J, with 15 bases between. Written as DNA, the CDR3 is TGTGCCACCACCCCGAGACAGGTCTACTATGGCTACACCTTC. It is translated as CATTPRQVYYGYTF.

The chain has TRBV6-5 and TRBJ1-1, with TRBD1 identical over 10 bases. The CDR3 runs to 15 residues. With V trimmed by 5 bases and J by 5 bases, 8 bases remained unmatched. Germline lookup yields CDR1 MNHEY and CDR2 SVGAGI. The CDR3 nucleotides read TGTGCCAGCAGTCTCGACAGGGGGCAAGAGACTGAAGCTTTCTTT. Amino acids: CASSLDRGQETEAFF.